This TCR beta chain was profiled in a study of vaccination effects on CD4 cells after COVID-19 (dated by TCRdb to between 2021 and 2024). In the study overall: Participants received two doses of either the BNT162b2 or the mRNA-1273 mRNA SARS-CoV-2 vaccine. SARS-CoV-2 spike-specific CD4+ TCR repertoires were compared before and after mRNA vaccination in COVID-19 convalescent patients and in infection-naive vaccine recipients. A total of 10 COVID-19 convalescent patients and several SARS-CoV-2-naive healthy vaccine recipients were included in the full study. The Oncomine TCR Beta short-read assay on an Illumina iSeq 100 was used to sequence cultures from other donors in the study. Points the paper makes about the study in general: The study was limited by a small number of convalescent patients, and early post-infection timepoints were lacking. Among healthy vaccine recipients, nearly all vaccine-induced clones were SARS-CoV-2 mono-reactive, and just 1 of 255 was cross-reactive with common cold coronaviruses. At late post-vaccination timepoints, both infection-induced and vaccine-induced clones showed marked clonal contraction, consistent with waning T cell responses.

This clone was counted only a few times. Its antigen remains undetermined. Per-base quality was not reported, and no clone a single base away is much larger than it. V lost 1 base and J lost 4 bases; the stretch between them is 2 bases long. The CDR3 numbers 12 residues from cysteine through phenylalanine. Only CDR3 DNA is held: 36 bases, read in frame from base 1. CDR1 and CDR2, per the germline V gene, are SGHTA and FQGNSA. In the ViraFEST assay, PBMC were stimulated with viral peptide pools, and antigen-specific CD4+ T cell clonotypes were then identified by expansion using TCR sequencing. After less than 13 days of culture, CD4+ T cells were isolated with the EasySep CD4+ T cell isolation kit. The absence of prior SARS-CoV-2 infection in healthy vaccine recipients was confirmed by negative nucleocapsid antibodies before and after vaccination. Each well held roughly 2 million PBMC cultured in IMDM containing approximately 5.2% human AB serum, around 9.3 IU/ml IL-2 and gentamicin, along with about 10 ug/ml peptides. Half of the culture medium was replaced with fresh IL-2-containing medium on days 3 and 7. Unless noted otherwise, every peptide stimulation condition was grown in triplicate wells. PBMC were separated from whole blood using Ficoll-Paque Plus gradient centrifugation and were then either cryopreserved at -140C or used fresh. The overlapping peptide pools covered the spike proteins of SARS-CoV-2 as well as those of the common cold coronaviruses HCoV-NL63, HCoV-OC43 and HCoV-229E. The QIAamp micro DNA kit was used to extract genomic DNA from the cultured CD4+ T cells.

Libraries were built with the immunoSEQ multiplex PCR assay. DNA from the CD4+ T cells that had been cultured and isolated underwent TCR beta CDR3 sequencing. The original methods were these. Non-productive TCR sequences were removed, reads were trimmed to the CDR3 region, and CDR3s of at least 7 amino acids were retained. Antigen-specific clonotypes were identified with the MANAFEST web app by comparing expansion in peptide wells against reference cultures. For clones to be considered positive, expansion at FDR<0.05 versus reference and all other wells, an odds ratio above 5, and a frequency above 0.1% in two replicate wells were required. Clonotypes significantly expanded in SARS-CoV-2 spike wells and in at least one common cold coronavirus spike condition were defined as cross-reactive. Levenshtein distance calculated with the stringdist R package was used to assess CDR3 similarity, and unrooted trees were constructed with ape in R 3.6.1. Sourced from immuneACCESS, this table was stored by TCRdb with only in-frame sequences that have V and J called. A share of the clones is absent; for the studies checked, an unresolved V gene accounts for under half, and the remainder has no known explanation. The DNA gave D and trimming, while V, J and clone size come from that table. In this sample the table shows tens of thousands of clones, around 79% of which occur a single time. Clones ranked in the top ten supply about 2.9% of the sample.

The sample consisted of CD4+ T cells from PBMCs cultured with HCoV-NL63 spike peptides, taken before COVID-19 vaccination. The sample's cell subset or site, from its label and the paper: HCoV-NL63 spike overlapping peptide pool stimulation. The clonotype comes from a human donor who received a COVID-19 vaccine. The rearrangement joined TRBV7-2 to TRBJ2-1; the D segment cannot be called with confidence. The nucleotides are TGTGCCAGCAGCTTAGTATACAATGAGCAGTTCTTC. Translation gives CASSLVYNEQFF.